Listed here is a single T cell receptor beta chain. The antigen remains undetermined. This record comes from a study of T-cell memory formation after mild COVID-19. Study context: TCR clusters showed largely donor specificity. Study-level points and caveats: Pre-infection memory held some responding clones, suggesting pre-existing cross-reactive T cells responded. Contracting CD4+ clones sat mainly in CM and EM; CD8+ in EMRA.

It was 5'RACE with constant-segment primers that produced the TCR alpha and TCR beta cDNA libraries, which carried sample barcodes and UMIs. TCRdb called the 5' RACE reads again in MiXCR, with one record for every CDR3 protein. The sample gives 300,000 to 350,000 distinct CDR3 sequences, approximately 19% of which show up once; about 21% is in the top ten. The V gene end was trimmed by 7 bases and the J gene end by 9 bases; junction bases not matched to a gene: 15. Germline lookup yields CDR1 SEHNR and CDR2 FQNEAQ (reference sequence). The CDR3 totals 15 residues. The chain couples TRBV7-9 to TRBJ1-5, with 7 bases that match TRBD1. The specimen sequenced was PBMCs or a T cell subset sorted from them (not recorded which). The receptor was derived from a man aged 18 to 29 who had mild COVID-19 (a few samples of this study predate the infection). Cell type and time point are not known. CDR3 region: CASTLGGGAGRPQHF. The CDR3, as DNA: TGTGCCAGCACCCTGGGAGGGGGCGCGGGTCGGCCCCAGCATTTT.